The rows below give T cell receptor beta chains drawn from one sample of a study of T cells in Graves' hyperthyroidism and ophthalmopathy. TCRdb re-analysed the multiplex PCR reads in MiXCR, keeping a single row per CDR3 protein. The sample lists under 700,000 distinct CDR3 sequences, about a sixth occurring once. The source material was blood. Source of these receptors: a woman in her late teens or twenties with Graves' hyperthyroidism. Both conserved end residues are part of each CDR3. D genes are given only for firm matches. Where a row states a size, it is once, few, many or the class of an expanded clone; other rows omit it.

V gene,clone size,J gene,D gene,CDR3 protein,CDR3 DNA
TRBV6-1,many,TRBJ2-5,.,CASSEAGGQQETQYF,TGTGCCAGCAGTGAAGCGGGGGGACAGCAAGAGACCCAGTACTTC
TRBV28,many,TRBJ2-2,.,CASSLPSIRTGELFF,TGTGCCAGCAGTTTACCTTCCATACGCACCGGGGAGCTGTTTTTT
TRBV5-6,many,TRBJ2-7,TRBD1,CASSSASRGNYEQYF,TGTGCCAGCAGCTCAGCCTCCAGGGGGAACTACGAGCAGTACTTC
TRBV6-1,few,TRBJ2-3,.,CASSARTARSTDTQYF,TGTGCCAGCAGTGCCCGGACTGCCCGGAGCACAGATACGCAGTATTTT
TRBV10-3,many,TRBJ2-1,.,CAISETGRAYNEQFF,TGTGCCATCAGTGAAACGGGACGTGCCTACAATGAGCAGTTCTTC
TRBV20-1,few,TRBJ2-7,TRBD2,CSARDTTSGGPLPYEQYF,TGCAGTGCTAGAGATACGACTAGCGGGGGACCCCTACCCTACGAGCAGTACTTC
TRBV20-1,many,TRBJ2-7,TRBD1,CSARSGGTGNFFSYEQYF,TGCAGTGCTAGATCCGGAGGGACAGGGAATTTCTTCTCCTACGAGCAGTACTTC
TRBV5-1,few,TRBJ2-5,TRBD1,CASSLSGTGRETQYF,TGCGCCAGCAGCCTATCCGGGACAGGGCGAGAGACCCAGTACTTC
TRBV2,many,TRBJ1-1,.,CASSETAMNTEAFF,TGTGCCAGCAGTGAGACAGCCATGAACACTGAAGCTTTCTTT
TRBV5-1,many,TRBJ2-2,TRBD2,CASSLAGLAGNTGELFF,TGCGCCAGCAGCTTGGCCGGGCTAGCGGGTAACACCGGGGAGCTGTTTTTT
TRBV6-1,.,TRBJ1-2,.,CASGWSNYGYTF,TGTGCCAGCGGCTGGAGCAACTATGGCTACACCTTC
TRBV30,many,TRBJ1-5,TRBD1,CAWSFRGQGQPQHF,TGTGCCTGGAGTTTTAGGGGGCAGGGTCAGCCCCAGCATTTT
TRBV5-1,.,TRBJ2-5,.,CASSLEWASGGGETQYF,TGCGCCAGCAGCCTCGAATGGGCGAGCGGAGGAGGGGAGACCCAGTACTTC
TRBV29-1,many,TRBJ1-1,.,CSVDLGTPGAEAFF,TGCAGCGTTGATTTGGGGACTCCCGGCGCTGAAGCTTTCTTT
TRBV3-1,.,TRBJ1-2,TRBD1,CASSPDRVEYGYTF,TGTGCCAGCAGCCCCGACAGGGTTGAGTATGGCTACACCTTC
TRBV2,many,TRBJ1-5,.,CASSGGGHSNQPQHF,TGTGCCAGCAGTGGAGGGGGTCATAGCAATCAGCCCCAGCATTTT
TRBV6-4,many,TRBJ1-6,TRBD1,CASSAQGASSPLHF,TGTGCCAGCAGTGCTCAGGGGGCTAGTTCACCCCTCCACTTT
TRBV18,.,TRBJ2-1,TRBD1,CASSRDRGEQFF,TGTGCCAGCTCACGGGACAGGGGAGAGCAGTTCTTC
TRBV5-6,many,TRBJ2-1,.,CASRLTPYNEQFF,TGTGCCAGCAGGCTGACCCCCTACAATGAGCAGTTCTTC
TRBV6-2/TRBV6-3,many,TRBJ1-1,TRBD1,CASRRDRGQMNTEAFF,TGTGCCAGCAGAAGGGACAGGGGGCAAATGAACACTGAAGCTTTCTTT
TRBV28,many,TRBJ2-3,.,CASSQYLPGGTGTDTQYF,TGTGCCAGCAGCCAGTACCTACCAGGCGGGACGGGCACAGATACGCAGTATTTT
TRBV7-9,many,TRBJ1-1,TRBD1,CASSAGQGFNEAFF,TGTGCCAGCAGCGCTGGACAGGGCTTTAATGAAGCTTTCTTT
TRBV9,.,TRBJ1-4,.,CASSVGGPGTNEKLFF,TGTGCCAGCAGCGTGGGGGGGCCGGGAACTAATGAAAAACTGTTTTTT
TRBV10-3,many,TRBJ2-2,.,CAISEAGSFTGELFF,TGTGCCATCAGTGAGGCAGGGTCTTTCACCGGGGAGCTGTTTTTT
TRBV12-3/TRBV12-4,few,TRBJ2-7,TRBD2,CASSYGLAQYF,TGTGCCAGCAGTTACGGACTAGCGCAGTACTTC
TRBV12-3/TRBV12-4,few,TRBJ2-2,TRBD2,CASSRFTSGVSTGELFF,TGTGCCAGCAGTCGATTCACTAGCGGGGTTTCCACCGGGGAGCTGTTTTTT
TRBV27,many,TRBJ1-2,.,CAKTNRDSFINYGYTF,TGTGCCAAGACAAACCGGGATTCCTTTATTAACTATGGCTACACCTTC
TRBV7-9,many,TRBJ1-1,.,CASSSGGWDTEAFF,TGTGCCAGCAGCTCTGGGGGTTGGGACACTGAAGCTTTCTTT
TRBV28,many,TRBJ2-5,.,CASSWTRQETQYF,TGTGCCAGCAGTTGGACGCGTCAAGAGACCCAGTACTTC
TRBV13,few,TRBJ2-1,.,CASGPDRGSNEQFF,TGTGCCAGCGGCCCCGATAGAGGGTCCAATGAGCAGTTCTTC
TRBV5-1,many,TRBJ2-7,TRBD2,CASSHGLAGPPYEQYF,TGCGCCAGCAGCCACGGACTAGCGGGGCCACCCTACGAGCAGTACTTC
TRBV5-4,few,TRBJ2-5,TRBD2,CASSFGAGVRETQYF,TGTGCCAGCAGCTTTGGTGCGGGAGTGCGGGAGACCCAGTACTTC
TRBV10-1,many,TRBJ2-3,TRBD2,CASRGGDTDTQYF,TGCGCCAGCAGGGGAGGGGACACAGATACGCAGTATTTT
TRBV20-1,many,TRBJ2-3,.,CSALPGQGNTDTQYF,TGCAGTGCTTTGCCCGGTCAGGGGAACACAGATACGCAGTATTTT
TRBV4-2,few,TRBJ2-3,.,CASNPSGFSTDTQYF,TGTGCCAGCAACCCAAGCGGGTTTAGCACAGATACGCAGTATTTT
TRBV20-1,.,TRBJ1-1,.,CSAGQGGRNTEAFF,TGCAGTGCTGGCCAGGGCGGGAGAAACACTGAAGCTTTCTTT
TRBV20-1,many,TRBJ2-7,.,CSARSQLSSYEQYF,TGCAGTGCTAGGTCACAGCTAAGCTCCTACGAGCAGTACTTC
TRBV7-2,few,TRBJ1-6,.,CASRQNNSPLHF,TGTGCCAGCAGACAGAATAATTCACCCCTCCACTTT
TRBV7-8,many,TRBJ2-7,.,CASSFGGGEQYF,TGTGCCAGCAGCTTTGGGGGCGGCGAGCAGTACTTC
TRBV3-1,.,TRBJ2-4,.,CASRPWGDKNIQYF,TGTGCCAGCCGCCCCTGGGGGGACAAAAACATTCAGTACTTC
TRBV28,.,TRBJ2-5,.,CASSLLDARGQETQYF,TGTGCCAGCAGTTTATTAGATGCCAGGGGCCAAGAGACCCAGTACTTC
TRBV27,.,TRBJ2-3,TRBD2,CASSFGLAVTDTQYF,TGTGCCAGCAGTTTCGGACTAGCCGTCACGGATACGCAGTATTTT
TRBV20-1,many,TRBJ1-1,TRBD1,CSVSQGANTEAFF,TGCAGTGTCTCACAGGGGGCGAACACTGAAGCTTTCTTT
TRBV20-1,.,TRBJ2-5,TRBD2,CSATFSGVAETQYF,TGCAGTGCTACCTTTAGCGGGGTTGCAGAGACCCAGTACTTC
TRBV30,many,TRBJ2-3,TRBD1,CAWSEGQTMTDTQYF,TGTGCCTGGAGTGAGGGACAGACGATGACAGATACGCAGTATTTT
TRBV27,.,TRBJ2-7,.,CASSLSPWGRGYEQYF,TGTGCCAGCAGTTTATCCCCTTGGGGGAGAGGCTACGAGCAGTACTTC
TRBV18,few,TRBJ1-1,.,CASSPPGRGFDTEAFF,TGTGCCAGCTCACCACCGGGCAGGGGCTTCGACACTGAAGCTTTCTTT
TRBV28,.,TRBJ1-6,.,CASSPGTLRSLSSYNSPLHF,TGTGCCAGCAGCCCCGGGACCCTCAGGTCCCTTAGCTCCTATAATTCACCCCTCCACTTT
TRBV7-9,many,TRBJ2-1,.,CASSLNGPLASYNEQFF,TGTGCCAGCAGCTTAAACGGCCCGCTTGCGTCCTACAATGAGCAGTTCTTC
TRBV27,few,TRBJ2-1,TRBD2,CASSLLRSGGGNEQFF,TGTGCCAGCAGTTTATTACGTAGCGGGGGGGGTAATGAGCAGTTCTTC
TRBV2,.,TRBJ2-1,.,CASRDISSYNEQFF,TGTGCCAGCAGAGACATTAGCTCCTACAATGAGCAGTTCTTC
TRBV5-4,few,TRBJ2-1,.,CASSLEGINEQFF,TGTGCCAGCAGCTTGGAAGGGATCAATGAGCAGTTCTTC